This T cell receptor beta chain originates from a study of post-analysis software for immune sequencing data (dated by TCRdb to between 2014 and 2017). Regarding the research as a whole: Relapsing-remitting, secondary progressive and progressive-relapsing multiple sclerosis were recorded as disease courses, and subtype annotation was lacking for some patients. A subset of samples was prepared in parallel using single-end sample barcoding, then pooled and co-amplified after Illumina adapter ligation. The multiple sclerosis patient repertoires were compared with some twelve previously published healthy control repertoires from donors aged roughly 6 to 27 years. Study-wide conclusions, independent of this receptor: The control group was slightly older than the multiple sclerosis patient group. Patients showed significantly higher frequencies than controls for about 5 TRBV segments, among them TRBV5-6, TRBV5-1 and TRBV20-1. Significantly lower normalized Chao1 diversity was found in multiple sclerosis patients than in controls, suggesting substantial peripheral T-cell clonal expansion. Strong co-clustering of samples prepared in the same batch was shown by direct clustering with F measure, prompting a batch-effect correction.

Taken from cysteine to phenylalanine, the CDR3 has 16 residues. Just CDR3 DNA is preserved here, 48 bases in frame from base 1. V gives up 0 bases and J gives up 0 bases, and the segment between their germline ends measures 9 bases. CDR1 and CDR2 (MGHRA, YSYEKL) derive from the germline V gene. A remark on this clonotype: Its antigen is still unknown. No base quality information exists; no much larger clone differs at one position.

The library was prepared using PCR. Sequencing was carried out with an Illumina HiSeq 2500. Unique molecular identifiers were incorporated into TCR beta cDNA libraries to reduce PCR and sequencing biases. Roughly 0.5 million cDNA molecules were obtained per 1 to 10 million input T cells, so each molecule approximated one T cell. Patient libraries were prepared and sequenced with the same protocol used for the earlier healthy control dataset. Samples belonging to the same batch were prepared together, multiplexed and sequenced on a shared HiSeq lane. Per the source publication's procedure: Raw barcoded reads were processed with MIGEC, and single-read molecular identifier groups were discarded before consensus assembly and CDR3 extraction. VDJtools was used for post-analysis of the clonotype tables, with diversity normalized by down-sampling every dataset to the smallest sample size. In repertoire overlap clustering, CDR3 amino acid sequences, but not nucleotide sequences, were matched to correct batch-related cross-sample contamination. TCRdb trimmed the raw reads at Q25, called clones with MiXCR and kept productive beta chains. All rows with the same CDR3 protein become a single entry with the most common DNA and genes. TCRdb's processing, not the study's, gives the V and J calls here. This sample gives some 890,000 distinct CDR3 sequences in total; approximately 53% of them show up just once. About 4.5% of the sample is in the top ten clones.

To demonstrate the VDJtools post-analysis software, the study profiled TCR beta repertoires from the peripheral blood of approximately twelve young patients with multiple sclerosis. The patients with multiple sclerosis were children and adolescents between about 6 and 16 years of age. The chain is assembled from TRBV4-1 and TRBJ2-1; TRBD1 is perhaps the D gene, given 5 matching bases. The specimen sequenced was blood. The TCR sequence derives from a girl between 5 and 17 years old with multiple sclerosis. The CDR3 has the sequence CASSQEQESSYNEQFF. The nucleotide sequence is TGCGCCAGCAGCCAAGAACAGGAAAGCTCCTACAATGAGCAGTTCTTC.